What follows are 3 T cell receptor beta chains derived from one specimen sequenced in a study of T cells in Graves' hyperthyroidism and ophthalmopathy. The TCR beta CDR3 regions underwent amplification using RNA transcripts as the source. With the HTBI primer set, the TCR CDR3 went through a first round of RT-PCR. TCRdb re-derived calls from the multiplex PCR reads in MiXCR, one entry per CDR3 protein. The repertoire includes 300,000 to 450,000 distinct CDR3 sequences, less than 20% of them detected once, and 40% sits in the top ten. Sequencing input: blood. The receptor set was obtained from a man aged 18 to 30 with Graves' ophthalmopathy.

The sample holds many counts of this clonotype. This chain joins TRBV24-1 and TRBJ2-1; tentative D call: TRBD1 (6 bases). In germline, CDR1 is KGHDR, CDR2 SFDVKD. The CDR3 covers 20 residues. With 4 bases removed from V and 0 bases from J, the gap between germline ends came to 24 bases. CDR3 nucleotide sequence: TGTGCCACCAGTGACCCCGTACGGACTCCGGGACATCGCTCCTACAATGAGCAGTTCTTC. Residues: CATSDPVRTPGHRSYNEQFF.

This clonotype was observed many times. V gene TRBV12-3 or TRBV12-4 combines with J gene TRBJ2-1, with TRBD2 matching over 8 bases. V trimming: 2 bases; J trimming: 5 bases; junction bases outside the gene matches: 11. The CDR3 runs 17 residues. The CDR3 DNA sequence: TGTGCCAGCAGTTTAAACCGGGGGGGTGGGTCTAACAATGAGCAGTTCTTC. Translating gives CASSLNRGGGSNNEQFF.

Details on this clonotype: A much larger clonotype is one base distant, so this may be a read error. The rearrangement joins TRBV5-1 to TRBJ2-3; no reliable D call. The V end was cut by 5 bases, the J end by 2 bases, with 9 bases between. CDR1 SGHRS and CDR2 YFSETQ come from the germline V gene. There are 13 residues in the CDR3. CDR3: CASRLQDTDTQYF. The CDR3 DNA follows: TGCGCCAGCAGACTACAAGACACAGATACGCAGTATTTT. Full variable domain (remainder filled in from reference TRBV5-1 and TRBJ2-3): KAGVTQTPRYLIKTRGQQVTLSCSPISGHRSVSWYQQTPGQGLQFLFEYFSETQRNKGNFPGRFSGRQFSNSRSEMNVSTLELGDSALYLCASRLQDTDTQYFGPGTRLTVL.